The rows below give T cell receptor beta chains drawn from one sample of a study of CD8 T cells in ankylosing spondylitis. From the 5' RACE reads, TCRdb called clonotypes with MiXCR, one entry per CDR3 protein. The sample carries more than 150,000 distinct CDR3 sequences, approximately 18% recorded once. The material sequenced was blood, either unsorted or a sorted T cell fraction (not recorded which). The source is a male donor aged 5 to 30 with ankylosing spondylitis or in good health (not recorded which). CDR3s include the opening cysteine and the closing phenylalanine or tryptophan. D genes are given only for firm matches. Clone size appears in some rows only: once, few, many, or a class for an expanded clone.

clone size: many; J gene: TRBJ2-2; D gene: TRBD2; V gene: TRBV10-3; CDR3 protein: CAISEAGVSTGELFF; CDR3 DNA: TGTGCCATCAGTGAAGCGGGAGTAAGCACCGGGGAGCTGTTTTTT
clone size: -; J gene: TRBJ2-5; D gene: -; V gene: TRBV20-1; CDR3 protein: CSATGRRQETQYF; CDR3 DNA: TGCAGTGCAACGGGACGGAGACAAGAGACCCAGTACTTC
clone size: many; J gene: TRBJ2-2; D gene: TRBD2; V gene: TRBV5-6; CDR3 protein: CASSFFSGGRAPNTGELFF; CDR3 DNA: TGTGCCAGCAGCTTCTTCTCAGGCGGGAGGGCACCGAACACCGGGGAGCTGTTTTTT
clone size: -; J gene: TRBJ2-5; D gene: TRBD2; V gene: TRBV20-1; CDR3 protein: CSAKGTIQETQYF; CDR3 DNA: TGCAGTGCTAAGGGGACTATCCAAGAGACCCAGTACTTC
clone size: -; J gene: TRBJ2-1; D gene: TRBD2; V gene: TRBV5-1; CDR3 protein: CASSLAGGREPYNEQFF; CDR3 DNA: TGCGCCAGCAGCTTGGCGGGCGGGAGGGAGCCCTACAATGAGCAGTTCTTC
clone size: many; J gene: TRBJ2-5; D gene: -; V gene: TRBV20-1; CDR3 protein: CSARSKKTQYF; CDR3 DNA: TGCAGTGCTCGGTCGAAAAAGACCCAGTACTTC
clone size: many; J gene: TRBJ1-2; D gene: TRBD1; V gene: TRBV20-1; CDR3 protein: CSARDRSGTESNYGYTF; CDR3 DNA: TGCAGTGCTAGAGATCGGTCCGGGACAGAGTCTAACTATGGCTACACCTTC
clone size: -; J gene: TRBJ1-5; D gene: TRBD1; V gene: TRBV4-2; CDR3 protein: CASSQDQGTGYVDQPQHF; CDR3 DNA: TGTGCCAGCAGCCAAGATCAGGGGACAGGGTATGTGGATCAGCCCCAGCATTTT
clone size: -; J gene: TRBJ2-7; D gene: -; V gene: TRBV28; CDR3 protein: CASSGTANEQYF; CDR3 DNA: TGTGCCAGCTCGGGGACTGCAAACGAGCAGTACTTC
clone size: -; J gene: TRBJ2-3; D gene: -; V gene: TRBV27; CDR3 protein: CASSSPLGTDTQYF; CDR3 DNA: TGTGCCAGCAGTTCCCCGTTGGGCACAGATACGCAGTATTTT
clone size: few; J gene: TRBJ2-1; D gene: -; V gene: TRBV7-9; CDR3 protein: CASSLVGSIHNEQFF; CDR3 DNA: TGTGCCAGCAGCTTAGTCGGATCGATCCACAATGAGCAGTTCTTC
clone size: many; J gene: TRBJ2-1; D gene: TRBD2; V gene: TRBV11-3; CDR3 protein: CASSLNGAGKQFF; CDR3 DNA: TGTGCCAGCAGCTTAAACGGAGCGGGGAAGCAGTTCTTC
clone size: -; J gene: TRBJ2-2; D gene: -; V gene: TRBV2; CDR3 protein: CASSKDFPGVGDTGELFF; CDR3 DNA: TGTGCCAGCAGTAAGGACTTCCCGGGGGTGGGGGACACCGGGGAGCTGTTTTTT
clone size: many; J gene: TRBJ2-5; D gene: -; V gene: TRBV20-1; CDR3 protein: CSARDLATAYQETQYF; CDR3 DNA: TGCAGTGCTAGAGATCTTGCTACAGCGTACCAAGAGACCCAGTACTTC
clone size: -; J gene: TRBJ2-1; D gene: TRBD2; V gene: TRBV20-1; CDR3 protein: CSANSGRAYNEQFF; CDR3 DNA: TGCAGTGCTAATAGCGGGAGGGCCTACAATGAGCAGTTCTTC
clone size: many; J gene: TRBJ1-2; D gene: TRBD1; V gene: TRBV12-3/TRBV12-4; CDR3 protein: CASSPDRPYGYTF; CDR3 DNA: TGTGCCAGCAGTCCGGACAGGCCGTATGGCTACACCTTC
clone size: many; J gene: TRBJ2-1; D gene: -; V gene: TRBV5-1; CDR3 protein: CASSRAGYNEQFF; CDR3 DNA: TGCGCCAGCAGCAGGGCTGGTTACAATGAGCAGTTCTTC
clone size: many; J gene: TRBJ2-7; D gene: TRBD1; V gene: TRBV6-1; CDR3 protein: CASSIHRDSSYEQYF; CDR3 DNA: TGTGCCAGCAGTATCCACCGGGACAGTTCCTACGAGCAGTACTTC
clone size: -; J gene: TRBJ2-2; D gene: -; V gene: TRBV19; CDR3 protein: CASSRWGELFF; CDR3 DNA: TGTGCCAGCAGCCGTTGGGGGGAGCTGTTTTTT
clone size: -; J gene: TRBJ2-1; D gene: -; V gene: TRBV5-5; CDR3 protein: CASSLITPINEQFF; CDR3 DNA: TGTGCCAGCAGCTTAATAACTCCTATCAATGAGCAGTTCTTC
clone size: many; J gene: TRBJ2-1; D gene: -; V gene: TRBV5-6; CDR3 protein: CASSHTRKEQFF; CDR3 DNA: TGTGCCAGCAGCCACACTCGGAAGGAGCAGTTCTTC
clone size: -; J gene: TRBJ2-5; D gene: TRBD2; V gene: TRBV29-1; CDR3 protein: CSVKSGVQETQYF; CDR3 DNA: TGCAGCGTTAAGAGCGGGGTCCAAGAGACCCAGTACTTC